These 15 T cell receptor beta chains were sequenced from one sample in a study of T cell responses to AZD1222 COVID-19 vaccine (dated by TCRdb to the early 2020s). The protocol used for the library was the immunoSEQ multiplex PCR assay. The table comes from immuneACCESS by way of TCRdb, which keeps in-frame sequences with V and J called. Part of the clones is missing from these tables; in studies checked, under half for an unresolved V gene and the rest for unknown reasons. For this sample the table gives about 120,000 clones, of which 85% to 90% were detected only once. In total, the top ten clones hold 3.5% of the sample. In the paper's terms, the time point label means: about 28 days (+/-7) after the second vaccine dose. The material sequenced was peripheral blood, taken 28 days after the second AZD1222 dose. Source of these receptors: an adult who received the AZD1222 COVID-19 vaccine.

This chain joins TRBV7-2 and TRBJ1-2; D not resolved. CDR3 length: 15 amino acids. Deletions cut 1 base from V and 2 bases from J, with 11 bases between. Per the germline V gene, CDR1 is SGHTA and CDR2 is FQGNSA. CDR3 nucleotide sequence: TGTGCCAGCAGCTTAGGTTCGGCAGAGAACTATGGCTACACCTTC. Its translation: CASSLGSAENYGYTF. Full variable domain (rest looked up from reference TRBV7-2 and TRBJ1-2): GAGVSQSPSNKVTEKGKDVELRCDPISGHTALYWYRQSLGQGLEFLIYFQGNSAPDKSGLPSDRFSAERTGGSVSTLTIQRTQQEDSAVYLCASSLGSAENYGYTFGSGTRLTVV.

The chain carries TRBV27 and TRBJ2-7; 10 bases line up with TRBD1. V shed 8 bases and J 2 bases; nucleotides not matched to a gene: 9. This CDR3 region has 15 residues. Germline V gene lookup returns CDR1 MNHEY and CDR2 SMNVEV (reference sequence). CDR3 coding DNA: TGTGCCAGCCGAGACCTAGGACAGGGGGCCTACGAGCAGTACTTC. Protein: CASRDLGQGAYEQYF.

Notes on this clone: One end of the junction fails to match germline, which may point to a read error. The chain combines TRBV3-1 (or the pseudogene TRBV3-2) with TRBJ2-7; 7 bases are a match to TRBD2. This CDR3 is built from 12 residues. Germline V gene data show CDR1 as LGHDT and CDR2 as YNNKEL (reference sequence). The CDR3 coding sequence is TGTGCCAGCAGCCAATTCCCGGGACTAAGGTTCTTC. Protein: CASSQFPGLRFF.

The chain recombines TRBV29-1 with TRBJ2-7; either TRBD1 or TRBD2 may fit D (5 bases each). Germline assignment: CDR1 SQVTM and CDR2 ANQGSEA. This CDR3 has 16 amino acids. The germline V and J ends were trimmed by 0 bases and 2 bases, with 17 bases remaining between them. CDR3: CSVEDRGKGKTYEQYF. CDR3 bases: TGCAGCGTTGAAGATCGGGGTAAGGGGAAGACCTACGAGCAGTACTTC.

The chain couples TRBV1 to TRBJ2-2; the table assigns TRBD2, which was not confirmed against the DNA. TRBV1 is a listed pseudogene. This CDR3 is 19 amino acids long. The CDR3 coding sequence is TGCACCAGCAGCCAAGAGGGGGGGCGGACGATGATGAACACCGGGGAGCTGTTTTTT. The encoded protein is CTSSQEGGRTMMNTGELFF.

This chain links TRBV9 with TRBJ2-3, with D possibly TRBD1 on 5 matching bases. The CDR3 runs to 15 residues. V was trimmed by 4 bases and J by 4 bases, leaving 16 bases between them. Germline V gene sequence: CDR1 SGDLS, CDR2 YYNGEE. The CDR3 loop is CASSLDSPRSDTQYF. The CDR3 region has the DNA TGTGCCAGCAGCCTAGACAGCCCGAGGTCAGATACGCAGTATTTT.

The gene calls are TRBV19 and TRBJ2-7; D is unclear. V was trimmed by 3 bases and J by 4 bases, leaving 10 bases between them. The germline gives CDR1 LNHDA, CDR2 SQIVND (reference sequence). The length of the CDR3 is 13 residues. CDR3 nucleotides: TGTGCCAGTAGTATGGGGATCTGGTACGAGCAGTACTTC. Protein sequence: CASSMGIWYEQYF. The variable domain in full, completed from reference TRBV19 and TRBJ2-7, reads DGGITQSPKYLFRKEGQNVTLSCEQNLNHDAMYWYRQDPGQGLRLIYYSQIVNDFQKGDIAEGYSVSREKKESFPLTVTSAQKNPTAFYLCASSMGIWYEQYFGPGTRLTVT.

The CDR3 reads CASSQFNRVRAFF. The CDR3 nucleotides are TGCGCCAGCAGCCAATTTAACAGGGTACGGGCTTTCTTT. The chain has TRBV4-3 and TRBJ1-1; TRBD1 might be the D (6 bases). The CDR3 has 13 residues. V lost 2 bases and J lost 11, with 15 bases in between. Germline V gives CDR1 LGHNA, CDR2 YSLEER.

This chain uses TRBV5-1 with TRBJ1-4, with D tentatively TRBD1 (6 bases). Germline V gene lookup returns CDR1 SGHRS and CDR2 YFSETQ. Trimming stripped 4 bases from V and 0 bases from J, with 10 bases between. The CDR3 is 15 amino acids. CDR3 protein: CASSATGSTNEKLFF. CDR3 coding DNA: TGCGCCAGCAGCGCTACAGGGTCAACTAATGAAAAACTGTTTTTT.

V usage is TRBV5-8 and J usage is TRBJ2-7, with TRBD1 matching 8 bases. V lost 9 bases, J lost 4 bases, and 9 bases stayed unmatched. The germline gives CDR1 SGHTS, CDR2 YDEGEE. The CDR3 is 13 residues long. CDR3 sequence: CATPGQGLYEQYF. CDR3 sequence (DNA): TGTGCCACTCCCGGACAGGGTCTTTACGAGCAGTACTTC.

The V and J genes are TRBV11-2 and TRBJ1-2; 9 bases are a match to TRBD1. V gave up 5 bases and J gave up 7 bases; unmatched junction bases: 17. CDR1 and CDR2 (germline): SGHAT, FQNNGV. This CDR3 contains 17 residues. CDR3 protein: CASSPEPSPDRGSGYTF. The CDR3 DNA reads TGTGCCAGCAGCCCCGAACCATCCCCGGACAGGGGAAGTGGCTACACCTTC.

J is TRBJ1-5 and V is TRBV30, with D hard to call. V lost 1 base and J 0 bases, leaving 4 bases between the germline ends. Germline-derived CDR1 and CDR2 are GTSNPN and SVGIG (reference sequence). This CDR3 is built from 13 residues. The CDR3, as DNA: TGTGCCTGGAGTGGTACTAGCAATCAGCCCCAGCATTTT. Translating it yields CAWSGTSNQPQHF.

The chain joins TRBV10-2 to TRBJ1-2; D call uncertain. There are 12 residues in the CDR3. Trimming cost V 5 bases and J 8 bases, with 12 bases left between them. Germline-derived CDR1 and CDR2 are WSHSY and SAAADI. The CDR3 DNA reads TGCGCCAGCAGTCGACAACTACAGGGCTACACCTTC. Protein: CASSRQLQGYTF.

Details on this clone: The junction does not match germline at one end; this may be a read error. V is TRBV6-2 or TRBV6-3 and J is TRBJ1-1; D remains unclear. CDR1 and CDR2 (germline): MNHEY, SVGEGT. This CDR3 spans 12 amino acids. CDR3 in DNA: TGTGCCAGCAGTTGGGCCCGTGAAGGGCCCAAATTT. Amino acid sequence: CASSWAREGPKF.

This chain joins TRBV27 and TRBJ2-2; D assignment may be TRBD1 or TRBD2 (5 bases each). The germline CDR1 and CDR2 sequences are MNHEY and SMNVEV (reference sequence). Trimming stripped 3 bases from V and 6 bases from J, with 20 bases between. The CDR3 is 17 residues long. The CDR3 nucleotides are TGTGCCAGCAGTTTCGGGATCCGACAGTGGGGTCCCGGGGAGCTGTTTTTT. Its protein product is CASSFGIRQWGPGELFF.